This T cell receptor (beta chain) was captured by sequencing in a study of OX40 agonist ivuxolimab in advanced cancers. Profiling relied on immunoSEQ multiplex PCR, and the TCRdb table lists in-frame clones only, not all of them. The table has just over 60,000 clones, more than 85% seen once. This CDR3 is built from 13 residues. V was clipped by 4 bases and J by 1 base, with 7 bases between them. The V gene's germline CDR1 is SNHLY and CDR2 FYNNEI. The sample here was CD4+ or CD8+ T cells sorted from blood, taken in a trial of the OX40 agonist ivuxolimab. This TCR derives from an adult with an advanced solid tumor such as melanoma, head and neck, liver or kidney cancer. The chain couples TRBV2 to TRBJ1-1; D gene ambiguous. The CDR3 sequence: CASSGQTNTEAFF. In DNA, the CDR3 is TGTGCCAGCAGTGGGCAGACGAACACTGAAGCTTTCTTT. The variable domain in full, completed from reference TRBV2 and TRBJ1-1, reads EPEVTQTPSHQVTQMGQEVILRCVPISNHLYFYWYRQILGQKVEFLVSFYNNEISEKSEIFDDQFSVERPDGSNFTLKIRSTKLEDSAMYFCASSGQTNTEAFFGQGTRLTVV.